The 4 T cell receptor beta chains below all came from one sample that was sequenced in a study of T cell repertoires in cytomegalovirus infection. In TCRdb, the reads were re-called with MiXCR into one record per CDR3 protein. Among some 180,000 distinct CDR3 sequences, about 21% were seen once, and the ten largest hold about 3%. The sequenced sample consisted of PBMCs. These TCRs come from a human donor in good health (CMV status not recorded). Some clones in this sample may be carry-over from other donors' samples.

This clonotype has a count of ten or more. DNA for the CDR3: TGTGCCAGCAGCCCCTCGGTCCCGGTGGGTACGCAGTATTTT. Its protein is CASSPSVPVGTQYF. The J gene is TRBJ2-3, the V gene TRBV7-2; D remains ambiguous. The CDR3 spans 14 residues. Deletions cut 5 bases from V and 8 bases from J, with 17 bases between. Germline-derived CDR1 and CDR2 are SGHTA and FQGNSA.

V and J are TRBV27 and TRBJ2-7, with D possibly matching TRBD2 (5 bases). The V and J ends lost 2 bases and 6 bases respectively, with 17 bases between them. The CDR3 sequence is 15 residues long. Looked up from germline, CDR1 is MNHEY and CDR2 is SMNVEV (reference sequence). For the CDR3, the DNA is TGTGCCAGCAGTTTACTCCAGACCTTACGGGGCGAGCAGTACTTC. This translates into CASSLLQTLRGEQYF.

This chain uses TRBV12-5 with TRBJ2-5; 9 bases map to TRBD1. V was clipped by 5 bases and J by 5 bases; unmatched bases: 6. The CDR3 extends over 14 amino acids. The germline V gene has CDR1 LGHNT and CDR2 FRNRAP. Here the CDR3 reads CASGTGTGRETQYF. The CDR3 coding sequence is TGTGCTAGTGGTACTGGGACAGGGCGGGAGACCCAGTACTTC.

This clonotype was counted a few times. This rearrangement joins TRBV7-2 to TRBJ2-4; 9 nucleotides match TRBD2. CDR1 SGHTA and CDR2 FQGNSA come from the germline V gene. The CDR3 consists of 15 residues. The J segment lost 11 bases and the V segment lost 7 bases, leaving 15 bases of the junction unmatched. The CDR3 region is CASNTRASGDSVQYF. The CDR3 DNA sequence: TGTGCCAGCAATACCCGGGCTAGCGGGGATTCGGTTCAGTACTTC.